This T cell receptor beta chain is from a study of shared clonotypes between healthy human individuals. With 5 bases removed from V and 2 bases from J, the gap between germline ends came to 3 bases. Germline V CDR1 and CDR2: SGHTA, FQGNSA. The CDR3 totals 11 residues. Profiling relied on immunoSEQ multiplex PCR, and the TCRdb table lists in-frame clones only, not all of them. The sample has about 79,000 clones, about 61% seen once; the top ten hold over 50%. V is TRBV7-2 and J is TRBJ1-1; D gene uncertain. The TCR was taken from a man aged 25 to 40 in good health. Sequencing was performed on memory CD8+ T cells sorted from blood. The subset: CD45RO+ cells pooled with CCR7-negative TemRA cells. CDR3 sequence: CASSVNTEAFF. CDR3 DNA: TGTGCCAGCAGCGTAAACACTGAAGCTTTCTTT.